These 19 T cell receptor beta chains came from one sample sequenced in a study of cytomegalovirus exposure and HLA in healthy donors. 13 Jbeta primers and 60 Vbeta primers were used for the PCR. Generated by immunoSEQ multiplex PCR, the TCRdb table keeps only in-frame clones and is missing some. The repertoire holds around 150,000 clones, with about 79% as singletons. Source material: PBMCs. The source is a woman between 25 and 40 years old in good health and CMV-seronegative.

The chain is built from TRBV2 and TRBJ2-1; TRBD2 aligns across 8 bases. The germline V gene has CDR1 SNHLY and CDR2 FYNNEI. J lost 4 bases, V lost 3 bases, and 2 bases had no gene match. This CDR3 spans 14 amino acids. The CDR3 loop is CASSEGGGYNEQFF. CDR3 DNA sequence: TGTGCCAGCAGTGAGGGCGGGGGGTACAATGAGCAGTTCTTC.

The chain uses TRBV6-6 and TRBJ2-7; TRBD1 is a possible D gene (5 bases). Germline values: CDR1 MNHNY, CDR2 SVGAGI (reference sequence). This CDR3 is built from 14 residues. V was cut by 4 bases and J by 1 base, with 11 bases left in between. CDR3 protein: CASSSGSGSYEQYF. CDR3 in DNA: TGTGCCAGCAGTTCAGGATCAGGGTCCTACGAGCAGTACTTC.

This clone was seen a handful of times. J is TRBJ2-7 and V is TRBV25-1; no clear D. CDR1 and CDR2 (germline): MGHDK, SYGVNS. Trimming took 4 bases from V and 4 from J, leaving 5 bases between them. This CDR3 is built from 11 residues. The CDR3 DNA reads as TGTGCCAGCAGTGGACTGTACGAGCAGTACTTC. It specifies CASSGLYEQYF.

This clone has a single count. The V call is TRBV19, the J call TRBJ1-1; D ambiguous. Trimming cost V 5 bases and J 3 bases, with 7 bases left between them. CDR1 and CDR2 (germline): LNHDA, SQIVND (reference sequence). The length of the CDR3 is 12 residues. In nucleotides, the CDR3 is TGTGCCAGTAGTCCGAGGGACACTGAAGCTTTCTTT. This translates into CASSPRDTEAFF.

Worth noting for this clone: Other DNA sequences within the sample encode an identical CDR3. This rearrangement joins TRBV6-4 to TRBJ2-1; TRBD2 aligns across 9 bases. V dropped 3 bases and J dropped 5; count of bases not matched to a gene: 2. This CDR3 has 14 amino acids. The germline V gene encodes CDR1 MRHNA and CDR2 SNTAGT. CDR3 in DNA: TGTGCCAGCAGTGAGGCGGGGGGGCACAATGAGCAGTTCTTC. It is translated as CASSEAGGHNEQFF.

The chain's CDR3 is CASSLSPGGTDTQYF. The CDR3 bases are TGTGCCAGCAGTTTATCGCCAGGGGGCACAGATACGCAGTATTTT. V is TRBV27 and J is TRBJ2-3; D is possibly TRBD1 (6 bases). This CDR3 has 15 amino acids. V lost 0 bases, J lost 1 base, and 8 bases lay in between. CDR1 MNHEY and CDR2 SMNVEV come from the germline V gene (reference sequence).

This clone was seen a single time. This sequence joins TRBV25-1 and TRBJ1-1, with a possible D match to TRBD1 (6 bases). The germline gives CDR1 MGHDK, CDR2 SYGVNS. Trimming removed 3 bases at V and 2 bases at J, with 16 bases between. This CDR3 is built from 16 residues. CDR3 nucleotide sequence: TGTGCCAGCAGTGATCTCGGGCGGGGGCAAAACACTGAAGCTTTCTTT. Protein product: CASSDLGRGQNTEAFF.

The chain couples TRBV5-4 to TRBJ2-3, with 13 bases lining up with TRBD2. The V and J ends lost 3 bases and 7 bases, in that order; junction bases with no gene match: 11. This CDR3 spans 17 amino acids. Germline loops: CDR1 SGHNT, CDR2 YYREEE (reference sequence). The CDR3 DNA is TGTGCCAGCAGCTCGACTAGCGGGGGGCAGGGGGCGAATACGCAGTATTTT. This gives the protein CASSSTSGGQGANTQYF.

The chain couples TRBV18 to TRBJ1-2, with 7 bases lining up with TRBD1. The junction had 18 bases not matched to a gene; V was cut back by 6 bases and J by 5 bases. The germline V gene encodes CDR1 KGHSH and CDR2 LQKENI. The CDR3 sequence is 17 residues long. The CDR3 bases are TGTGCCAGCTCGCCCCGGGACAGAATAAAGTCTGAGTATGGCTACACCTTC. It specifies CASSPRDRIKSEYGYTF.

This chain uses TRBV12-5 with TRBJ2-4; TRBD2 aligns across 8 bases. The CDR3 spans 15 residues. J was trimmed by 3 bases and V by 5 bases; bases with no gene match: 6. Per the germline V gene, CDR1 is LGHNT and CDR2 is FRNRAP. For the CDR3, the DNA is TGTGCTAGTGGTCCCCGGGGGGGCGGCAAAAACATTCAGTACTTC. Translated: CASGPRGGGKNIQYF.

CDR3 nucleotide sequence: TGTGCCAGCAGTTATGGACAGACTGACCGAGAAGAGACCCAGTACTTC. The encoded protein is CASSYGQTDREETQYF. The V call is TRBV6-6, the J call TRBJ2-5, with D tentatively TRBD1 (6 bases). Germline CDR1 and CDR2: MNHNY and SVGAGI (reference sequence). V gave up 3 bases and J gave up 3 bases, with 17 bases separating them. The CDR3 contains 16 residues.

The gene calls are TRBV19 and TRBJ1-1; D possibly corresponds to TRBD1 (6 bases). V was trimmed by 0 bases and J by 2 bases, leaving 13 bases between them. The CDR3 is made up of 16 amino acids. Germline V lookup: CDR1 LNHDA, CDR2 SQIVND (reference sequence). As DNA, the CDR3 is TGTGCCAGTAGTATAGATCTCGGACAGAGAAACACTGAAGCTTTCTTT. It yields the protein CASSIDLGQRNTEAFF.

The V and J genes are TRBV11-3 and TRBJ2-7; TRBD1 aligns across 8 bases. The CDR3 contains 16 residues. Trimming removed 5 bases from V and 0 bases from J; junction bases left unmatched: 9. Germline-derived CDR1 and CDR2 are SGHNT and YENEEA. CDR3 nucleotides: TGTGCCAGCAGCCCCCGGACAGGGTCCAGCTCCTACGAGCAGTACTTC. Protein sequence: CASSPRTGSSSYEQYF.

The chain uses TRBV20-1 and TRBJ2-4, with a weak D call TRBD1 (5 bases). The germline V gene has CDR1 DFQATT and CDR2 SNEGSKA (reference sequence). The CDR3 length is 11 residues. The germline V and J ends were trimmed by 3 bases and 15 bases, with 15 bases remaining between them. As DNA, the CDR3 is TGCAGTGCTAGCTCAACAGGACCCAGGTACTTC. This gives the protein CSASSTGPRYF.

The gene calls are TRBV7-2 and TRBJ2-1; weak D call: TRBD1 (7 bases). CDR1 is SGHTA and CDR2 is FQGNSA in the germline V gene. The CDR3 is 17 amino acids. V gave up 5 bases and J gave up 4 bases, with 21 bases separating them. CDR3 sequence: CASSPIVTGDFYNEQFF. The DNA of the CDR3 is TGTGCCAGCAGCCCTATAGTAACAGGGGACTTTTACAATGAGCAGTTCTTC.

The chain recombines TRBV5-1 with TRBJ2-7; TRBD2 agrees at 7 bases. The V gene's germline CDR1 is SGHRS and CDR2 YFSETQ. V was clipped by 4 bases and J by 6 bases; unmatched bases: 13. The CDR3 loop spans 15 amino acids. The CDR3 DNA follows: TGCGCCAGCAGCAGAACCTCGGGGGGAAATACCGAGCAGTACTTC. Its protein is CASSRTSGGNTEQYF.

The chain links TRBV9 to TRBJ1-1, with a weak D call TRBD1 (6 bases). The CDR3 has 17 residues. Germline V gene data show CDR1 as SGDLS and CDR2 as YYNGEE. Trimming removed 3 bases from V and 0 bases from J, with 18 bases in between. The CDR3 region has the DNA TGTGCCAGCAGCGAGGGACAATTCTCCTACGTGAACACTGAAGCTTTCTTT. Its protein is CASSEGQFSYVNTEAFF.

The CDR3 nucleotides read TGTGCCAGCAGTTACTCGAGGGACACTGAAGCTTTCTTT. Translated, it gives CASSYSRDTEAFF. The V call is TRBV6-6, the J call TRBJ1-1; D gene unclear. Germline V gives CDR1 MNHNY, CDR2 SVGAGI (reference sequence). The V end was cut by 0 bases, the J end by 3 bases, with 5 bases between. CDR3 length: 13 residues.

The rearrangement links TRBV7-8 to TRBJ1-6; maybe TRBD1 (5 bases). The germline V and J ends were trimmed by 4 bases and 5 bases, with 15 bases remaining between them. This CDR3 spans 16 amino acids. Germline-derived CDR1 and CDR2 are SGHVS and FQNEAQ. The CDR3 DNA follows: TGTGCCAGCAGCTCTCCAGGGTTTCGGAATAATTCACCCCTCCACTTT. It is translated as CASSSPGFRNNSPLHF. Drawing the rest from reference TRBV7-8 and TRBJ1-6, the complete variable domain is GAGVSQSPRYKVAKRGQDVALRCDPISGHVSLFWYQQALGQGPEFLTYFQNEAQLDKSGLPSDRFFAERPEGSVSTLKIQRTQQEDSAVYLCASSSPGFRNNSPLHFGNGTRLTVT.